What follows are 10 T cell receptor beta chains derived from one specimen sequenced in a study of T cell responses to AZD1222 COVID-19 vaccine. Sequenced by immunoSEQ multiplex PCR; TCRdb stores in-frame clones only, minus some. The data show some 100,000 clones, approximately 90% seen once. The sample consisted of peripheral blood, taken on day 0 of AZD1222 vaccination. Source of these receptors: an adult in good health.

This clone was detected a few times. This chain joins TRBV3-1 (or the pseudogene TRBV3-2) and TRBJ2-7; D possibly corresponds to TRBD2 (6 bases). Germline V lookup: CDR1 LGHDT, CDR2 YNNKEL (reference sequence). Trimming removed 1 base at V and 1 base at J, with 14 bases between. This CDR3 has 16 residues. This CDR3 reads CASSQGSLRGSYEQYF. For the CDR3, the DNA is TGTGCCAGCAGCCAAGGTAGTCTGCGGGGTTCCTACGAGCAGTACTTC.

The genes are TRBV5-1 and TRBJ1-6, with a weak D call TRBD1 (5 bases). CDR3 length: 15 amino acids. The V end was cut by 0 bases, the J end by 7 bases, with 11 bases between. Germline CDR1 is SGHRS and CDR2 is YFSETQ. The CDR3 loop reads CASSLAGAPNSPLHF. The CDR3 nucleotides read TGCGCCAGCAGCTTGGCCGGGGCACCAAATTCACCCCTCCACTTT.

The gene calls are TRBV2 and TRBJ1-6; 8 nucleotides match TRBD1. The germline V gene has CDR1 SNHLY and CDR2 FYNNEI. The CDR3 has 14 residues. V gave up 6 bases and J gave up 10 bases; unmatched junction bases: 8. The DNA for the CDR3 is TGTGCCAGCAGGGGGACAGGAAGGTACTCACCCCTCCACTTT. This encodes CASRGTGRYSPLHF. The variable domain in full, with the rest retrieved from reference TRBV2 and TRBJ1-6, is EPEVTQTPSHQVTQMGQEVILRCVPISNHLYFYWYRQILGQKVEFLVSFYNNEISEKSEIFDDQFSVERPDGSNFTLKIRSTKLEDSAMYFCASRGTGRYSPLHFGNGTRLTVT.

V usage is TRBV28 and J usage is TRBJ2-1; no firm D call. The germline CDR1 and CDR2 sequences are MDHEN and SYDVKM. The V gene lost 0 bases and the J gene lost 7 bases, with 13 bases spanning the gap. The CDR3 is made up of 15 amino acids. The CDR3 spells CASSLWSGEENEQFF. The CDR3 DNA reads TGTGCCAGCAGTTTATGGTCCGGCGAGGAGAATGAGCAGTTCTTC.

CDR3 coding DNA: TGTGCCAGCAGTTTAGGGTCCAAAAACATTCAGTACTTC. Protein sequence: CASSLGSKNIQYF. This sequence joins TRBV28 and TRBJ2-4; the D is unclear. Deletions cut 2 bases from V and 2 bases from J, with 4 bases between. Germline V gene sequence: CDR1 MDHEN, CDR2 SYDVKM. The CDR3 extends over 13 amino acids.

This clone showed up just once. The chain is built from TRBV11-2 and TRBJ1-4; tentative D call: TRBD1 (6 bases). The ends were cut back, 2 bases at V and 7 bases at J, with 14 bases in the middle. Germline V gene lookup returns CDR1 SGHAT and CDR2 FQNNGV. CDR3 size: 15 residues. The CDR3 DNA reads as TGTGCCAGCAGCTTAAAAGGGGAGGGGGTTGAAAAACTGTTTTTT. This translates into CASSLKGEGVEKLFF.

The CDR3 region is CSANLGQGTSYEQYF. The CDR3 DNA reads TGCAGCGCTAATCTCGGGCAGGGTACCTCCTACGAGCAGTACTTC. V gene TRBV29-1 combines with J gene TRBJ2-7, with a tentative D call TRBD1 (5 bases). The germline V and J ends were trimmed by 7 bases and 0 bases, with 19 bases remaining between them. The germline gives CDR1 SQVTM, CDR2 ANQGSEA. This CDR3 has 15 residues.

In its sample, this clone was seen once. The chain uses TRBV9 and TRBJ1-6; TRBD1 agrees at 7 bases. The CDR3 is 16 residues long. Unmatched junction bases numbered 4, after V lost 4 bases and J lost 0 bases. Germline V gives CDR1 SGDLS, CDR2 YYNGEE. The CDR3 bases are TGTGCCAGCAGCCCGGGACAGATCTCCTATAATTCACCCCTCCACTTT. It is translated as CASSPGQISYNSPLHF.

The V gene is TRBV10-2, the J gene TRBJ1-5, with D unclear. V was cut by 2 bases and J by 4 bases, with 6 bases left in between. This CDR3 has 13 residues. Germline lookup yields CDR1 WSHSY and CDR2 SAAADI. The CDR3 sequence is CASSETQNQPQHF. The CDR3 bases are TGCGCCAGCAGTGAGACGCAAAATCAGCCCCAGCATTTT.

The CDR3 nucleotides read TGTGCCAGCAGTGCTCAGGGGGCAGGCTATGGCTACACCTTC. It translates to CASSAQGAGYGYTF. The chain employs TRBV28 and TRBJ1-2; 8 nucleotides line up with TRBD1. Germline CDR1 is MDHEN and CDR2 is SYDVKM. With V trimmed by 5 bases and J by 4 bases, 6 bases remained unmatched. The CDR3 has 14 residues.